Below, one TCR beta chain is given with its context. These data originate in a study of T cell responses to AZD1222 COVID-19 vaccine. Profiling relied on immunoSEQ multiplex PCR, and the TCRdb table lists in-frame clones only, not all of them. The table shows about 120,000 clones, with roughly 89% occurring only once. Germline CDR1 and CDR2: SGHTA and FQGTGA. The CDR3 contains 19 residues. Trimming took 5 bases from V and 1 from J, leaving 25 bases between them. The TCR sequence derives from an adult in good health. Source: peripheral blood, taken on day 0 of AZD1222 vaccination. This chain links TRBV7-3 with TRBJ2-3; no clear D gene. The DNA for the CDR3 is TGTGCCAGCAGCCCAAACCCCCTCGACGGAAAGGACGGCACAGATACGCAGTATTTT. Translating gives CASSPNPLDGKDGTDTQYF.